This entry lists 18 T cell receptor beta chains sequenced from one sample in a study of blood T cell repertoires in COVID-19. The method was immunoSEQ multiplex PCR; TCRdb's version includes in-frame clones alone and lacks a portion of them. The sample holds more than 85,000 clones, roughly 85% seen once. The sample taken for sequencing was PBMCs or T cells enriched from blood (not recorded which). The receptors derive from a woman in her fifties or sixties who had recovered from COVID-19.

The chain carries TRBV28 and TRBJ2-1; a possible D gene is TRBD2 (6 bases). The V end was cut by 10 bases, the J end by 9 bases, with 34 bases between. Germline CDR1 MDHEN, CDR2 SYDVKM. This CDR3 spans 18 amino acids. The CDR3 spells CATTSGDLSKWFGVEQFF. CDR3 sequence (DNA): TGTGCCACCACCTCGGGGGACTTAAGCAAGTGGTTTGGGGTTGAGCAGTTCTTC.

V and J are TRBV25-1 and TRBJ2-1, with TRBD1 identical over 8 bases. CDR1 and CDR2 (germline): MGHDK, SYGVNS. V was clipped by 6 bases and J by 2 bases; unmatched bases: 6. The length of the CDR3 is 15 residues. CDR3 region: CASSVTGGTYNEQFF. CDR3 DNA sequence: TGTGCCAGCAGCGTCACAGGGGGGACCTACAATGAGCAGTTCTTC.

This clone appeared a single time. This chain uses TRBV5-1 with TRBJ2-7; no firm D call. This CDR3 region has 12 residues. Trimming removed 1 base from V and 2 bases from J, with 4 bases in between. Germline CDR1 SGHRS, CDR2 YFSETQ. This chain's CDR3 is CASSLSAYEQYF. The DNA for the CDR3 is TGCGCCAGCAGCTTGTCAGCCTACGAGCAGTACTTC.

The chain uses TRBV29-1 and TRBJ2-2, with D maybe TRBD2 (5 bases). V was pared by 7 bases and J by 0 bases, with 15 bases between. Germline V gene sequence: CDR1 SQVTM, CDR2 ANQGSEA. There are 15 residues in the CDR3. CDR3 DNA sequence: TGCAGCGCCCTGCTGGACTCGCCGAACACCGGGGAGCTGTTTTTT. The encoded protein is CSALLDSPNTGELFF.

This chain uses TRBV7-3 with TRBJ2-5; no firm D call. This CDR3 comprises 16 residues. From germline, CDR1 is SGHTA and CDR2 FQGTGA. The V end was cut by 5 bases, the J end by 1 base, with 17 bases between. The CDR3 sequence is CASSTDNQLGQETQYF. CDR3 in DNA: TGTGCCAGCAGCACCGACAATCAACTTGGCCAAGAGACCCAGTACTTC.

The chain is built from TRBV29-1 and TRBJ2-4; TRBD2 matches 8 bases. Germline assignment: CDR1 SQVTM and CDR2 ANQGSEA. V gave up 4 bases and J gave up 7 bases; unmatched junction bases: 3. The CDR3 runs 12 residues. CDR3 region: CSVAGGGNIQYF. CDR3 nucleotide sequence: TGCAGCGTTGCCGGGGGGGGCAACATTCAGTACTTC. Based on the CDR3 plus reference TRBV29-1 and TRBJ2-4, the full variable domain is SAVISQKPSRDICQRGTSLTIQCQVDSQVTMMFWYRQQPGQSLTLIATANQGSEATYESGFVIDKFPISRPNLTFSTLTVSNMSPEDSSIYLCSVAGGGNIQYFGAGTRLSVL.

The V call is TRBV7-9, the J call TRBJ2-7; the match to TRBD1 covers 7 bases. Germline loops: CDR1 SEHNR, CDR2 FQNEAQ (reference sequence). The CDR3 has 13 residues. V shed 1 base and J 3 bases; nucleotides not matched to a gene: 0. CDR3 bases: TGTGCCAGCAGCTTAGGGGACAGCTACGAGCAGTACTTC. Residues: CASSLGDSYEQYF.

The chain links TRBV28 to TRBJ1-2; D possibly corresponds to TRBD1 (5 bases). The CDR3 extends over 12 amino acids. Deletions cut 7 bases from V and 5 bases from J, with 11 bases between. Germline V gene lookup returns CDR1 MDHEN and CDR2 SYDVKM. CDR3 loop: CASTSPGYGYTF. The DNA of the CDR3 is TGTGCCAGCACAAGTCCAGGGTATGGCTACACCTTC.

The chain couples TRBV5-1 to TRBJ2-1; TRBD1 aligns across 9 bases. Unmatched junction bases numbered 7, after V lost 0 bases and J lost 6 bases. Germline lookup yields CDR1 SGHRS and CDR2 YFSETQ. The CDR3 covers 16 residues. The DNA of the CDR3 is TGCGCCAGCAGCTTGGGCTGGACAGGGGTCTCCAATGAGCAGTTCTTC. It specifies CASSLGWTGVSNEQFF.

V gene TRBV7-9 combines with J gene TRBJ2-5; 9 bases are shared with TRBD2. CDR1 is SEHNR and CDR2 is FQNEAQ in the germline V gene (reference sequence). V lost 2 bases and J lost 1; bases outside the gene matches: 8. The CDR3 sequence is 17 residues long. Written as DNA, the CDR3 is TGTGCCAGCAGCTTACGGAGCGGGGGGCCTCTCCAAGAGACCCAGTACTTC. Translating gives CASSLRSGGPLQETQYF.

The chain employs TRBV30 and TRBJ2-5; the D is unclear. The CDR3 is made up of 12 amino acids. Trimming took off 2 bases at V and 9 bases at J, with 13 bases between the two ends. Per germline, CDR1 GTSNPN and CDR2 SVGIG (reference sequence). Here the CDR3 DNA reads TGTGCCTGGAGTCTAACCAGTCAGGCCCAGTACTTC. It specifies CAWSLTSQAQYF.

The genes are TRBV5-1 and TRBJ1-4; the match to TRBD1 covers 9 bases. Trimming cost V 2 bases and J 7 bases; bases outside gene matches: 9. The germline V gene encodes CDR1 SGHRS and CDR2 YFSETQ. This CDR3 region has 16 residues. This chain's CDR3 is CASSFNPGTGFEKLFF. CDR3 coding DNA: TGCGCCAGCAGCTTCAATCCGGGGACAGGGTTTGAAAAACTGTTTTTT. The variable domain in full, completed from reference TRBV5-1 and TRBJ1-4, reads KAGVTQTPRYLIKTRGQQVTLSCSPISGHRSVSWYQQTPGQGLQFLFEYFSETQRNKGNFPGRFSGRQFSNSRSEMNVSTLELGDSALYLCASSFNPGTGFEKLFFGSGTQLSVL.

The CDR3 DNA is TGTGCCAGCAGTGAATTAGGACAGGAGGGTAATCAGCCCCAGCATTTT. Its translation: CASSELGQEGNQPQHF. V usage is TRBV2 and J usage is TRBJ1-5; 7 positions match TRBD1. The V segment lost 2 bases and the J segment 4 bases; nucleotides outside the gene matches: 8. Germline V gene data show CDR1 as SNHLY and CDR2 as FYNNEI. The CDR3 runs to 16 residues.

This clone was counted only a few times. The chain carries TRBV11-2 and TRBJ2-5; 10 bases agree with TRBD2. CDR3 length: 14 amino acids. The V gene's germline CDR1 is SGHAT and CDR2 FQNNGV. Germline trimming cut 3 bases from V and 5 bases from J; bases unmatched to any gene: 3. The CDR3 DNA reads TGTGCCAGCAGCTTGTCACTAGCGGGGGAGACCCAGTACTTC. It translates to CASSLSLAGETQYF.

This clone was recorded a few times. The chain has TRBV23-1 and TRBJ2-2, with 8 nucleotides matching TRBD2. TRBV23-1 is designated an ORF whose function remains uncertain. The CDR3 is 18 amino acids. The V segment lost 0 bases and the J segment 0 bases; nucleotides outside the gene matches: 6. The CDR3 here is CASSQSSGEDANTGELFF. The CDR3 nucleotides are TGCGCCAGCAGTCAATCTAGCGGGGAGGACGCGAACACCGGGGAGCTGTTTTTT.

The chain links TRBV12-3 or TRBV12-4 to TRBJ1-1; D gene uncertain. Trimming cost V 2 bases and J 5 bases, with 9 bases left between them. The CDR3 contains 13 residues. The CDR3 bases are TGTGCCAGCAGTTTAACTGGTGTTACTGAAGCTTTCTTT. Its translation is CASSLTGVTEAFF.

The chain carries TRBV2 and TRBJ2-3; D is uncertain. This CDR3 spans 16 amino acids. Looked up from germline, CDR1 is SNHLY and CDR2 is FYNNEI. V shed 4 bases and J shed 0 bases, with 14 bases lying between them. Here the CDR3 reads CASSGALASSTDTQYF. CDR3 bases: TGTGCCAGCAGTGGGGCCCTGGCGTCAAGCACAGATACGCAGTATTTT.

This chain uses TRBV30 with TRBJ1-6; tentative D call: TRBD1 (6 bases). Germline CDR1 GTSNPN, CDR2 SVGIG (reference sequence). This CDR3 has 15 residues. The ends were cut back, 8 bases at V and 5 bases at J, with 19 bases in the middle. CDR3: CAGGPGKADNSPLHF. The CDR3 DNA reads TGTGCCGGGGGGCCGGGGAAGGCGGATAATTCACCCCTCCACTTT.